The 26 T cell receptor beta chains in this list originate from one sample, sequenced in a study of neurological immune-mediated disorders. TCRdb passed the 5' RACE reads through MiXCR, listing each CDR3 protein once. This sample has about 21,000 distinct CDR3 sequences, with around 6.2% found just once. The material sequenced was CD8+ T cells from blood. Receptors were obtained from a man aged 18-30 years in good health.

This clonotype was observed many times. V and J are TRBV29-1 and TRBJ1-1; D not resolved. V lost 6 bases to trimming and J lost 1 base, with 6 bases between them. Germline CDR1 SQVTM, CDR2 ANQGSEA. This CDR3 is 11 amino acids long. In DNA form, the CDR3 reads TGCAGCGTCAAGGGGAACACTGAAGCTTTCTTT. It translates to CSVKGNTEAFF.

The chain carries TRBV5-6 and TRBJ1-2; D is ambiguous. CDR3 size: 13 residues. Germline CDR1 reads SGHDT; CDR2 reads YYEEEE. Trimming pared 0 bases from V and 0 bases from J, leaving 3 bases between. CDR3 bases: TGTGCCAGCAGCTTGGGGTCTAACTATGGCTACACCTTC. Translating it yields CASSLGSNYGYTF.

This clonotype was observed at least ten times. The genes are TRBV7-9 and TRBJ2-2; D is possibly TRBD1 (6 bases). CDR1 SEHNR and CDR2 FQNEAQ come from the germline V gene (reference sequence). CDR3 size: 17 residues. Trimming left V 6 bases short and J 2 bases short, with 19 bases between. The CDR3 protein is CASRPPGTPVNTGELFF. The DNA of the CDR3 is TGTGCCAGCAGACCACCCGGGACACCTGTAAACACCGGGGAGCTGTTTTTT.

At least ten counts were recorded for this clonotype. The CDR3 DNA is TGTGCCAGCAGCCGCGGACGGACTGCAACTAATGAAAAACTGTTTTTT. As protein: CASSRGRTATNEKLFF. The genes are TRBV3-1 and TRBJ1-4; D remains ambiguous. Germline CDR1 reads LGHDT; CDR2 reads YNNKEL (reference sequence). V was trimmed by 4 bases and J by 0 bases, leaving 12 bases between them. The CDR3 is 16 residues long.

This clonotype was seen at least ten times. The chain carries TRBV5-4 and TRBJ1-1, with a possible D match to TRBD1 (6 bases). V was trimmed by 4 bases and J by 1 base, leaving 14 bases between them. The CDR3 extends over 15 amino acids. CDR1 is SGHNT, CDR2 YYREEE, per germline (reference sequence). Here the CDR3 reads CASSVPTGRNTEAFF. Written as DNA, the CDR3 is TGTGCCAGCAGCGTACCAACAGGGAGGAACACTGAAGCTTTCTTT.

This clonotype was detected many times. The genes are TRBV29-1 and TRBJ2-1; D not certain. Trimming stripped 4 bases from V and 5 bases from J, with 9 bases between. Per germline, CDR1 SQVTM and CDR2 ANQGSEA. The CDR3 loop spans 12 amino acids. The CDR3 reads CSVGNLNNEQFF. For the CDR3, the DNA is TGCAGCGTTGGAAACCTTAACAATGAGCAGTTCTTC.

This clonotype came up many times. The chain has TRBV11-1 and TRBJ2-7; D is unresolved. This CDR3 has 15 amino acids. The V gene lost 0 bases and the J gene lost 2 bases, with 11 bases spanning the gap. Per the germline V gene, CDR1 is SGHAT and CDR2 is FQDESV (reference sequence). DNA of the CDR3: TGTGCCAGCAGCTTAGCCCGGACGGGCGCCTACGAGCAGTACTTC. It is translated as CASSLARTGAYEQYF.

This clonotype was picked up many times. For the CDR3, the DNA is TGTGCCAGCAGTTTCTCCGGATCGTGGCGGAATGAGCAGTTCTTC. Its translation is CASSFSGSWRNEQFF. V gene TRBV27 combines with J gene TRBJ2-1; D is uncertain. This CDR3 comprises 15 residues. The germline gives CDR1 MNHEY, CDR2 SMNVEV (reference sequence). With 3 bases removed from V and 7 bases from J, the gap between germline ends came to 16 bases.

There are many counts of this clonotype. The J gene is TRBJ2-2, the V gene TRBV6-5; 8 bases line up with TRBD2. Germline-derived CDR1 and CDR2 are MNHEY and SVGAGI. The ends lost 0 bases at V and 4 bases at J; junction bases unmatched: 7. The CDR3 runs 17 residues. The CDR3 reads CASSYSTGGGSTGELFF. CDR3 DNA sequence: TGTGCCAGCAGTTACTCCACGGGCGGGGGGAGCACCGGGGAGCTGTTTTTT.

This clonotype has ten or more counts. The V and J genes are TRBV5-1 and TRBJ2-1; a weak D match, TRBD1 (5 bases). This CDR3 comprises 16 residues. V shed 2 bases and J shed 3 bases, with 15 bases lying between them. Germline CDR1 reads SGHRS; CDR2 reads YFSETQ. This CDR3 is CASSFRTGRDYNEQFF. CDR3 bases: TGCGCCAGCAGCTTCCGGACGGGCAGGGACTACAATGAGCAGTTCTTC.

In its sample, this clonotype was seen a few times. The rearrangement joins TRBV7-9 to TRBJ1-3; D uncertain. There are 13 residues in the CDR3. V was pared by 5 bases and J by 3 bases, with 8 bases between. Per germline, CDR1 SEHNR and CDR2 FQNEAQ (reference sequence). This CDR3 is CASSPGYGNTIYF. Written as DNA, the CDR3 is TGTGCCAGCAGCCCCGGGTATGGAAACACCATATATTTT. Supplemented by reference TRBV7-9 and TRBJ1-3, the full variable domain reads DTGVSQNPRHKITKRGQNVTFRCDPISEHNRLYWYRQTLGQGPEFLTYFQNEAQLEKSRLLSDRFSAERPKGSFSTLEIQRTEQGDSAMYLCASSPGYGNTIYFGEGSWLTVV.

This clonotype was detected many times. The chain couples TRBV29-1 to TRBJ1-1; D possibly corresponds to TRBD1 (5 bases). CDR3 length equals 12 residues. V shed 4 bases and J shed 4 bases, with 10 bases lying between them. Germline V CDR1 and CDR2: SQVTM, ANQGSEA. CDR3 coding DNA: TGCAGCGTTGTTTACGGGGGCACTGAAGCTTTCTTT. Amino acids: CSVVYGGTEAFF. The whole variable domain, filled in from reference TRBV29-1 and TRBJ1-1, reads SAVISQKPSRDICQRGTSLTIQCQVDSQVTMMFWYRQQPGQSLTLIATANQGSEATYESGFVIDKFPISRPNLTFSTLTVSNMSPEDSSIYLCSVVYGGTEAFFGQGTRLTVV.

The table lists this clonotype with many counts. This chain joins TRBV5-5 and TRBJ2-4; D is possibly TRBD2 (7 bases). The germline CDR1 and CDR2 sequences are SGHKS and YYEKEE (reference sequence). This CDR3 spans 14 amino acids. Trimming took 4 bases from V and 6 from J, leaving 14 bases between them. In DNA form, the CDR3 reads TGTGCCAGCAGCATGACGGGGGGCAGAAACATTCAGTACTTC. Protein product: CASSMTGGRNIQYF.

This clonotype was observed many times. This chain joins TRBV6-5 and TRBJ2-1, with TRBD1 matching over 8 bases. Trimming took 2 bases from V and 3 from J; bases not matched to a gene: 3. Germline V gene sequence: CDR1 MNHEY, CDR2 SVGAGI. The CDR3 runs 15 residues. CDR3 amino acids: CASSYETGVYNEQFF. The CDR3, as DNA: TGTGCCAGCAGTTACGAGACAGGGGTCTACAATGAGCAGTTCTTC.

This clonotype was seen many times. The gene calls are TRBV5-6 and TRBJ1-2; 7 positions agree with TRBD1. CDR3 length: 13 amino acids. V lost 5 bases to trimming and J lost 8 bases; unmatched junction nucleotides: 9. The germline CDR1 and CDR2 sequences are SGHDT and YYEEEE. Written as DNA, the CDR3 is TGTGCCAGCAGGTCCGACAGGGAGTACGGCTACACCTTC. Protein product: CASRSDREYGYTF.

The sample holds one count of this clonotype. The chain is built from TRBV7-2 and TRBJ2-5; D is unclear. V gave up 1 base and J gave up 5 bases, with 8 bases separating them. Germline lookup yields CDR1 SGHTA and CDR2 FQGNSA. The CDR3 spans 13 residues. The CDR3 loop is CASSLVVWETQYF. The CDR3 region has the DNA TGTGCCAGCAGCTTAGTGGTGTGGGAGACCCAGTACTTC.

Many counts were recorded for this clonotype. The V and J genes are TRBV4-1 and TRBJ1-5, with D maybe TRBD1 (5 bases). Germline lookup yields CDR1 MGHRA and CDR2 YSYEKL. Trimming removed 1 base at V and 8 bases at J, with 15 bases between. The length of the CDR3 is 15 residues. The DNA of the CDR3 is TGCGCCAGCAGCCAAGTAGCAGGGACGTTGGAGCCCCAGCATTTT. Encoded protein: CASSQVAGTLEPQHF.

This clonotype was seen many times. The chain carries TRBV20-1 and TRBJ1-2; D not certain. CDR3 length equals 17 residues. The germline V gene encodes CDR1 DFQATT and CDR2 SNEGSKA (reference sequence). V lost 2 bases to trimming and J lost 0 bases, with 19 bases between them. Here the CDR3 reads CSARQFGTSDTNYGYTF. Written as DNA, the CDR3 is TGCAGTGCTAGACAATTCGGAACGTCGGATACTAACTATGGCTACACCTTC.

This clonotype came up many times. The rearrangement uses TRBV20-1 and TRBJ1-6; 7 bases map to TRBD1. This CDR3 has 19 amino acids. Germline V gene lookup returns CDR1 DFQATT and CDR2 SNEGSKA (reference sequence). V lost 0 bases and J lost 0; bases outside the gene matches: 11. The DNA for the CDR3 is TGCAGTGCTAGAGATCGGTCCGGGACAGAAAGCTCCTATAATTCACCCCTCCACTTT. Residues: CSARDRSGTESSYNSPLHF.

In its sample, this clonotype was seen many times. This sequence joins TRBV6-4 and TRBJ1-1; D ambiguous. The V gene's germline CDR1 is MRHNA and CDR2 SNTAGT. V dropped 6 bases and J dropped 4 bases, with 12 bases sitting between them. The CDR3 sequence is 13 residues long. CDR3 DNA: TGTGCCAGCAGGAATGGGGAAGGCACTGAAGCTTTCTTT. It encodes CASRNGEGTEAFF.

This clonotype was seen ten or more times. This chain links TRBV12-3 or TRBV12-4 with TRBJ2-7; possibly TRBD1 or TRBD2 for D (6 bases each). V was trimmed by 9 bases and J by 5 bases, leaving 14 bases between them. This CDR3 has 12 amino acids. The CDR3 DNA follows: TGTGCCAGTCGGGGGCTGTCGAACGAGCAGTACTTC. Its protein is CASRGLSNEQYF.

In its sample, this clonotype was seen many times. The J gene is TRBJ2-5, the V gene TRBV7-3; D uncertain. The germline V gene has CDR1 SGHTA and CDR2 FQGTGA. The CDR3 contains 9 residues. V was trimmed by 5 bases and J by 13 bases, leaving 8 bases between them. CDR3 nucleotide sequence: TGTGCCAGCAGCGAATTACTGTACTTC. Translating it yields CASSELLYF.

The rearrangement uses TRBV20-1 and TRBJ2-3; 11 bases align to TRBD2. The CDR3 contains 16 residues. Germline assignment: CDR1 DFQATT and CDR2 SNEGSKA (reference sequence). V was clipped by 0 bases and J by 5 bases; unmatched bases: 7. The CDR3 loop is CSARDVSGGALDTQYF. The DNA for the CDR3 is TGCAGTGCTAGAGATGTTAGCGGGGGGGCTTTAGATACGCAGTATTTT.

This clonotype was counted many times. The chain recombines TRBV11-2 with TRBJ2-1, with 12 bases aligning to TRBD2. CDR3 length: 19 residues. V shed 4 bases, J shed 0 bases, and the junction held 10 bases outside the gene matches. CDR1 and CDR2 from the germline V gene are SGHAT and FQNNGV. CDR3 nucleotides: TGTGCCAGCAGCTCATGGCTAGCGGGGGGGGAGAGCTCCTACAATGAGCAGTTCTTC. Translation gives CASSSWLAGGESSYNEQFF.

This clonotype has a count of ten or more. The chain has TRBV12-3 or TRBV12-4 and TRBJ2-7; 11 bases align to TRBD1. This CDR3 spans 15 amino acids. J lost 4 bases, V lost 5 bases, and 7 bases had no gene match. CDR3 residues: CASSPHGQGAYEQYF. The CDR3, as DNA: TGTGCCAGCAGTCCCCACGGACAGGGGGCTTACGAGCAGTACTTC.

This clonotype was seen at least ten times. The chain recombines TRBV29-1 with TRBJ2-2; D is possibly TRBD1 (5 bases). V lost 4 bases, J lost 3 bases, and 6 bases lay in between. Germline V lookup: CDR1 SQVTM, CDR2 ANQGSEA. The CDR3 is made up of 12 amino acids. CDR3 in amino acids: CSVARDTGELFF. Written as DNA, the CDR3 is TGCAGCGTTGCCAGGGACACCGGGGAGCTGTTTTTT.